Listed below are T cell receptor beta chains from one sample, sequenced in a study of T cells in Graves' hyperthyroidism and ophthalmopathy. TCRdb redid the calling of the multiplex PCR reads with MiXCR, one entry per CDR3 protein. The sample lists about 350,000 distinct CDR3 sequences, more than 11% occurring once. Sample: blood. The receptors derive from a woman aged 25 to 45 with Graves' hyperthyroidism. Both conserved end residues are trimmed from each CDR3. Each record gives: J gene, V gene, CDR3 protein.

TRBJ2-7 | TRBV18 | ASSPGTGARGYEQY
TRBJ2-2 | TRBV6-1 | ASTKRGTGTGGLTGELF
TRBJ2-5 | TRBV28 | ASSFSTGAAGETQY
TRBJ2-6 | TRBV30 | AWSPAGVSGANVLT
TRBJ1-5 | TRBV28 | ASSPTQGLGQPQH
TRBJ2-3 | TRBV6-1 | ASSPGTGGTDTQY
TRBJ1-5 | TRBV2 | ASVSQRGQPQH
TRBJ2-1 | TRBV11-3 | ASSRGDSGGNEQF
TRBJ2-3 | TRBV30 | AWSWREVPDTQY
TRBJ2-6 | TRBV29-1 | SVPGYSGANVLT
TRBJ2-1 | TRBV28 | ASSLWGRVTYNEQF
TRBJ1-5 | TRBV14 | ASSQERDRVLLDQPQH
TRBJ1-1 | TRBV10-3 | AISVGSEAF
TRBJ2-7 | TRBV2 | ASGQGPEQY
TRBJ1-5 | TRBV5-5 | ASSLAPPGSGNQPQH
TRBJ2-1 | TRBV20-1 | SAPGLAGFYNEQF
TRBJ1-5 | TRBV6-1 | ASSERGAQPQH
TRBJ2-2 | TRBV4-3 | ASSQGKPLRDRGYRGNTGELF
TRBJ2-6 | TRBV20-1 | SRTGTTSPPLAESSGANVLT
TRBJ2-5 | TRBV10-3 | AISSDRSGETQY
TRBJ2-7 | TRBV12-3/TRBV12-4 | ASSPLGDAYEQY
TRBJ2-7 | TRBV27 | ASRGAGGPYEQY
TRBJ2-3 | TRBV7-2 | ASSLGGLPGLDTQY
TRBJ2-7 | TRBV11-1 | ASSPTTGGSYEQY
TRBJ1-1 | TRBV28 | ASSSQRAF
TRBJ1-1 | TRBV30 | AGRGGQAVGGPRPSDTEAF
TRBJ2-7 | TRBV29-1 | SVAGDYEQY
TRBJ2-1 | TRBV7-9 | ASSLAFLRPSVYNEQF
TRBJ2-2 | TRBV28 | ASSPTGVYQTGELF
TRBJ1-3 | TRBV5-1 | ASSLQGAFGNTIY
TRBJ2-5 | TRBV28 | ASSSSVLAGPWY
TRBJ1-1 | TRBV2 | ASLVSNSQAF
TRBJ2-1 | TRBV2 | ASSDVFRTDSYNEQF
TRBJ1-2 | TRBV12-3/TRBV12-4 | ASSRGRNYGYT
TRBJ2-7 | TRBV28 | ASKLTGSLYEQY
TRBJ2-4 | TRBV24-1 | ATSAGWGKNIQY
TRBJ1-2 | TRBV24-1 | ATSDAFYGYT
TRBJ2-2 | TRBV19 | ASSMPGGANTGELF
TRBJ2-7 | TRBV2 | ASREGEQY
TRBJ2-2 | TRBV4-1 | ASSPPSELNTGELF
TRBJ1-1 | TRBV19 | ASSIGRSNTEAF
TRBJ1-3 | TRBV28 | ASSFFGTSSSGNTIY
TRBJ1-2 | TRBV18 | ASSPAPTDGGYT